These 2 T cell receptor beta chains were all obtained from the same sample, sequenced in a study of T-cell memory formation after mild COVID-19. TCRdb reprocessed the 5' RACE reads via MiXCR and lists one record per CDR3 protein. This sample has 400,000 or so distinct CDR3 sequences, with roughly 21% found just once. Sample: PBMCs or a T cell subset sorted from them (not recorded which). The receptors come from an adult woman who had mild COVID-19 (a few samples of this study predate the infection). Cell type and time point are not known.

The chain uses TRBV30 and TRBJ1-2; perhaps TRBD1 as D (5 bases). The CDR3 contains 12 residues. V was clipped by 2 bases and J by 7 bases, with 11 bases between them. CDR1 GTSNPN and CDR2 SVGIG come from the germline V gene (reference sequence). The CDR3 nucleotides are TGTGCCTGGAGTATCGGAGGGGCTGGCTACACCTTC. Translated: CAWSIGGAGYTF.

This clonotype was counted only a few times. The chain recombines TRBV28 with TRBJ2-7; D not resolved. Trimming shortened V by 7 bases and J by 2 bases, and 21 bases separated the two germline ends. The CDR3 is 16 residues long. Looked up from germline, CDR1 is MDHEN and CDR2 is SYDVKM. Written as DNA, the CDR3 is TGTGCCAGCACGACTCGGTGGGTCCTATCCGCCTACGAGCAGTACTTC. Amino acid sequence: CASTTRWVLSAYEQYF.